This paragraph covers one T cell receptor (beta chain) sequence. The table came from immunoSEQ multiplex PCR; TCRdb's copy has only in-frame clones and leaves some out. This sample has 400,000 to 500,000 clones; about 88% occur once, and the top ten carry about 1.4%. Germline V gives CDR1 MGHRA, CDR2 YSYEKL. Trimming at V came to 0 bases and at J to 9 bases, leaving 7 bases not matched to a gene. The CDR3 has 16 amino acids. The sample belongs to a study of blood T cell repertoires in COVID-19. Study details: Sample material is recorded as cDNA or gDNA derived from T cells, B-cell-depleted T cells, or PBMCs.

In terms of age and location, participants ranged from roughly 18 to 95 years and lived in about two dozen US areas. Cohorts were based on clinical histories the participants reported. Up to 2 weeks before entering the study, exposed participants had met a COVID-19 case. The sequence came from a woman between 18 and 29 years old who had been exposed to COVID-19. V usage is TRBV4-1 and J usage is TRBJ1-6, with 8 bases lining up with TRBD1. Sequenced: PBMCs or T cells enriched from blood (not recorded which). The CDR3 nucleotides read TGCGCCAGCAGCCAAGACAGGGACAGGCGGAGTTCACCCCTCCACTTT. Its protein product is CASSQDRDRRSSPLHF.